Below are 32 T cell receptor beta chains sequenced from a single sample in a study of cytomegalovirus exposure and HLA in healthy donors. The PCR ran on 60 Vbeta and 13 Jbeta primers. Libraries were prepared by immunoSEQ multiplex PCR; TCRdb keeps only in-frame clonotypes and omits some of them. The table lists approximately 88,000 clones, 60% to 80% of them singletons. Material: PBMCs. The receptors shown here come from a man between 60 and 70 years old in good health and CMV-seronegative.

The rearrangement joins TRBV12-5 to TRBJ2-1; D is possibly TRBD2 (5 bases). The ends were cut back, 6 bases at V and 4 bases at J, with 16 bases in the middle. The length of the CDR3 is 15 residues. CDR1 is LGHNT and CDR2 is FRNRAP in the germline V gene. The CDR3 spells CASGPSLGDYNEQFF. DNA for the CDR3: TGTGCTAGTGGCCCCTCGCTCGGGGATTACAATGAGCAGTTCTTC.

This clone appeared a single time. The chain carries TRBV27 and TRBJ2-1; D call uncertain. Per the germline V gene, CDR1 is MNHEY and CDR2 is SMNVEV (reference sequence). This CDR3 comprises 13 residues. With 2 bases removed from V and 8 bases from J, the gap between germline ends came to 10 bases. CDR3 nucleotide sequence: TGTGCCAGCAGTTTACTAGGTCGGGATGAGCAGTTCTTC. Translated: CASSLLGRDEQFF.

V usage is TRBV9 and J usage is TRBJ1-3; D unresolved. The germline V gene encodes CDR1 SGDLS and CDR2 YYNGEE. The length of the CDR3 is 14 residues. Trimming pared 4 bases from V and 0 bases from J, leaving 8 bases between. The CDR3 loop reads CASSKESSGNTIYF. CDR3 DNA: TGTGCCAGCAGCAAGGAGAGCTCTGGAAACACCATATATTTT.

The chain recombines TRBV29-1 with TRBJ2-3; 8 nucleotides line up with TRBD2. The CDR3 has 15 residues. Germline CDR1 and CDR2: SQVTM and ANQGSEA. V trimming: 6 bases; J trimming: 3 bases; junction bases outside the gene matches: 11. CDR3 residues: CSVTRGGGRTDTQYF. The CDR3 DNA reads TGCAGCGTCACTCGGGGGGGTGGTCGGACAGATACGCAGTATTTT.

The rearrangement links TRBV6-5 to TRBJ2-5; D ambiguous. The germline V gene has CDR1 MNHEY and CDR2 SVGAGI. Trimming shortened V by 6 bases and J by 5 bases, and 13 bases separated the two germline ends. The CDR3 is made up of 13 amino acids. The CDR3 spells CASSSPLSETQYF. The CDR3 nucleotides are TGTGCCAGCAGCTCCCCTTTGTCCGAGACCCAGTACTTC.

This chain uses TRBV27 with TRBJ2-5; possible D gene TRBD2, 5 bases. Trimming left V 6 bases short and J 5 bases short, with 19 bases between. CDR1 is MNHEY and CDR2 is SMNVEV in the germline V gene (reference sequence). The CDR3 is 15 residues long. DNA for the CDR3: TGTGCCAGCAGGTCCTACCGGACCCGGGATGAGACCCAGTACTTC. Translation: CASRSYRTRDETQYF.

This chain connects TRBV19 to TRBJ2-7; perhaps TRBD1 as D (6 bases). Germline-derived CDR1 and CDR2 are LNHDA and SQIVND (reference sequence). CDR3 length: 15 residues. V was pared by 5 bases and J by 3 bases, with 17 bases between. CDR3 sequence: CASSPRGRGVYEQYF. The CDR3 DNA follows: TGTGCCAGTAGTCCCCGTGGCAGGGGAGTCTACGAGCAGTACTTC.

The V and J genes are TRBV5-1 and TRBJ2-5, with TRBD2 matching 8 bases. Germline assignment: CDR1 SGHRS and CDR2 YFSETQ. The junction had 1 base not matched to a gene; V was cut back by 0 bases and J by 0 bases. CDR3 length equals 15 residues. The CDR3 loop reads CASSLGAGDQETQYF. The CDR3 region has the DNA TGCGCCAGCAGCTTGGGAGCGGGGGACCAAGAGACCCAGTACTTC. The variable domain in full, completed from reference TRBV5-1 and TRBJ2-5, reads KAGVTQTPRYLIKTRGQQVTLSCSPISGHRSVSWYQQTPGQGLQFLFEYFSETQRNKGNFPGRFSGRQFSNSRSEMNVSTLELGDSALYLCASSLGAGDQETQYFGPGTRLLVL.

This clone was observed a few times. The chain is built from TRBV2 and TRBJ1-6; TRBD1 matches at 10 bases. Per the germline V gene, CDR1 is SNHLY and CDR2 is FYNNEI. Trimming cost V 5 bases and J 8 bases; bases outside gene matches: 6. This CDR3 is built from 15 residues. CDR3 sequence: CASSIRDRGDSPLHF. As DNA, the CDR3 is TGTGCCAGCAGTATCCGGGACAGGGGTGATTCACCCCTCCACTTT.

This clone was detected once. The chain employs TRBV10-1 and TRBJ2-2; 8 positions match TRBD1. The germline V gene has CDR1 WNHNN and CDR2 SYGVQD (reference sequence). V trimming: 3 bases; J trimming: 5 bases; junction bases outside the gene matches: 11. There are 17 residues in the CDR3. In DNA form, the CDR3 reads TGCGCCAGCAGTGATTCAGGGGGCGCATTTTGGACCGGGGAGCTGTTTTTT. Translation gives CASSDSGGAFWTGELFF.

Here the CDR3 DNA reads TGTGCCAGCTCAGAGCAGGCCAATCAGCCCCAGCATTTT. Translation gives CASSEQANQPQHF. The chain employs TRBV18 and TRBJ1-5; unclear D gene. Germline V gives CDR1 KGHSH, CDR2 LQKENI. V was cut by 5 bases and J by 3 bases, with 8 bases left in between. CDR3 length: 13 residues.

This chain links TRBV19 with TRBJ1-2; D possibly corresponds to TRBD1 (5 bases). V lost 5 bases and J lost 2, with 9 bases in between. The CDR3 loop spans 13 amino acids. Germline V gene lookup returns CDR1 LNHDA and CDR2 SQIVND (reference sequence). CDR3 bases: TGTGCCAGTAGTGCGGGACTGAACTATGGCTACACCTTC. This gives the protein CASSAGLNYGYTF. The whole variable domain, remainder taken from reference TRBV19 and TRBJ1-2, is DGGITQSPKYLFRKEGQNVTLSCEQNLNHDAMYWYRQDPGQGLRLIYYSQIVNDFQKGDIAEGYSVSREKKESFPLTVTSAQKNPTAFYLCASSAGLNYGYTFGSGTRLTVV.

The rearrangement links TRBV7-8 to TRBJ2-5; TRBD2 might be the D (5 bases). Germline V gene sequence: CDR1 SGHVS, CDR2 FQNEAQ. V lost 0 bases to trimming and J lost 5 bases, with 13 bases between them. The CDR3 loop spans 15 amino acids. As DNA, the CDR3 is TGTGCCAGCAGCTTAGCGCGGGTCCCCGGGGAGACCCAGTACTTC. Its protein product is CASSLARVPGETQYF.

The genes are TRBV28 and TRBJ1-2; tentative D call: TRBD1 (5 bases). The CDR3 extends over 14 amino acids. Looked up from germline, CDR1 is MDHEN and CDR2 is SYDVKM. The V gene lost 7 bases and the J gene lost 4 bases, with 16 bases spanning the gap. This chain's CDR3 is CASTTGGVFYGYTF. The DNA of the CDR3 is TGTGCCAGCACCACAGGAGGGGTCTTCTATGGCTACACCTTC.

V usage is TRBV7-2 and J usage is TRBJ2-1; 7 positions agree with TRBD2. Germline V gene sequence: CDR1 SGHTA, CDR2 FQGNSA. CDR3 length: 14 amino acids. Unmatched junction bases numbered 4, after V lost 5 bases and J lost 3 bases. The CDR3 loop is CASSTGGLYNEQFF. The CDR3 DNA reads as TGTGCCAGCAGCACGGGGGGACTCTACAATGAGCAGTTCTTC.

CDR3 nucleotides: TGTGCCAGCAGTCCTTACAGGGGGGCTTTCTTT. This codes for CASSPYRGAFF. This chain connects TRBV2 to TRBJ1-1; TRBD1 agrees at 8 bases. J lost 11 bases, V lost 5 bases, and 4 bases had no gene match. The CDR3 sequence is 11 residues long. Germline V gene sequence: CDR1 SNHLY, CDR2 FYNNEI.

The chain combines TRBV5-5 with TRBJ2-5; 7 nucleotides match TRBD2. Losses at the gene ends were 0 bases for V and 5 bases for J; bases not matched to a gene: 10. Germline V lookup: CDR1 SGHKS, CDR2 YYEKEE (reference sequence). CDR3 length: 16 amino acids. The CDR3 region has the DNA TGTGCCAGCAGCTTGGCCTTGGGGGAGGGGAGCGAGACCCAGTACTTC. Its protein product is CASSLALGEGSETQYF. Full variable domain (remainder filled in from reference TRBV5-5 and TRBJ2-5): DAGVTQSPTHLIKTRGQQVTLRCSPISGHKSVSWYQQVLGQGPQFIFQYYEKEERGRGNFPDRFSARQFPNYSSELNVNALLLGDSALYLCASSLALGEGSETQYFGPGTRLLVL.

With respect to this clone: Other DNA sequences from this sample encode an identical CDR3 as well. This sequence joins TRBV2 and TRBJ1-1; D not resolved. Between the trimmed V and J ends, which lost 3 bases and 1 base, there was a span of 6 bases. Per the germline V gene, CDR1 is SNHLY and CDR2 is FYNNEI. The CDR3 loop spans 13 amino acids. CDR3 region: CASSDSGNTEAFF. The CDR3 DNA follows: TGTGCCAGCAGTGACTCCGGGAACACTGAAGCTTTCTTT.

This chain links TRBV19 with TRBJ2-3, with D possibly being TRBD2 (6 bases). Trimming pared 3 bases from V and 1 base from J, leaving 11 bases between. Germline-derived CDR1 and CDR2 are LNHDA and SQIVND (reference sequence). The CDR3 is made up of 15 amino acids. CDR3 nucleotide sequence: TGTGCCAGTAGTATCAGGAGGGAAGGCACAGATACGCAGTATTTT. It specifies CASSIRREGTDTQYF. Full variable domain (outside the CDR3, taken from reference TRBV19 and TRBJ2-3): DGGITQSPKYLFRKEGQNVTLSCEQNLNHDAMYWYRQDPGQGLRLIYYSQIVNDFQKGDIAEGYSVSREKKESFPLTVTSAQKNPTAFYLCASSIRREGTDTQYFGPGTRLTVL.

The J gene is TRBJ2-6, the V gene TRBV27; no clear D. V dropped 6 bases and J dropped 0 bases, with 15 bases sitting between them. Germline-derived CDR1 and CDR2 are MNHEY and SMNVEV (reference sequence). The CDR3 is 17 amino acids. The CDR3 bases are TGTGCCAGCAGCCCAACCCCGGGTCGCTCTGGGGCCAACGTCCTGACTTTC. This encodes CASSPTPGRSGANVLTF. The whole variable domain, filled in from reference TRBV27 and TRBJ2-6, reads EAQVTQNPRYLITVTGKKLTVTCSQNMNHEYMSWYRQDPGLGLRQIYYSMNVEVTDKGDVPEGYKVSRKEKRNFPLILESPSPNQTSLYFCASSPTPGRSGANVLTFGAGSRLTVL.

V is TRBV25-1 and J is TRBJ2-1; D may be TRBD2 (6 bases). The CDR3 totals 12 residues. Deletions cut 1 base from V and 15 bases from J, with 13 bases between. CDR1 MGHDK and CDR2 SYGVNS come from the germline V gene. DNA for the CDR3: TGTGCCAGCAGTGAATTGGGAGGTCGGTGGTTCTTC. This translates into CASSELGGRWFF.

There are many counts of this clone. This rearrangement joins TRBV6-1 to TRBJ2-7; D is possibly TRBD2 (5 bases). Between the trimmed V and J ends, which lost 8 bases and 6 bases, there was a span of 17 bases. The CDR3 covers 13 residues. In germline, CDR1 is MNHNS, CDR2 SASEGT. DNA for the CDR3: TGTGCCAGCCGAAGACTAACGGGTTCCGAGCAGTACTTC. Amino acid sequence: CASRRLTGSEQYF.

The V gene is TRBV4-3, the J gene TRBJ1-4, with TRBD1 matching over 8 bases. The germline CDR1 and CDR2 sequences are LGHNA and YSLEER. With V trimmed by 4 bases and J by 5 bases, 0 bases remained unmatched. The CDR3 is 13 amino acids. CDR3: CASSRDRNEKLFF. CDR3 DNA sequence: TGCGCCAGCAGCCGGGACAGGAATGAAAAACTGTTTTTT.

The chain carries TRBV7-5 and TRBJ2-7; the table assigns TRBD1, which was not confirmed against the DNA. TRBV7-5 is labeled a pseudogene. CDR3 length: 14 residues. CDR3 sequence reads: CARSPGTGLGEQYF. In nucleotides, the CDR3 is TGTGCCAGAAGCCCCGGGACAGGGTTGGGCGAGCAGTACTTC.

The chain uses TRBV5-1 and TRBJ2-7, with 13 bases identical to TRBD2. Trimming cost V 4 bases and J 4 bases; bases outside gene matches: 2. Germline loops: CDR1 SGHRS, CDR2 YFSETQ. The CDR3 has 14 amino acids. CDR3 sequence: CASSTSGGAYEQYF. The CDR3 bases are TGCGCCAGCAGCACTAGCGGGGGGGCGTACGAGCAGTACTTC.

This chain connects TRBV7-6 to TRBJ2-1, with 7 bases lining up with TRBD2. Germline CDR1 is SGHVS and CDR2 is FNYEAQ. The CDR3 extends over 14 amino acids. Trimming at V came to 5 bases and at J to 3 bases, leaving 4 bases not matched to a gene. CDR3 DNA: TGTGCCAGCAGCCACAGCGGGGACTACAATGAGCAGTTCTTC. This sequence encodes CASSHSGDYNEQFF.

The V and J genes are TRBV7-9 and TRBJ1-1, with D perhaps TRBD1 (5 bases). This CDR3 is built from 14 residues. V gave up 5 bases and J gave up 0 bases, with 10 bases separating them. CDR1 and CDR2 (germline): SEHNR, FQNEAQ (reference sequence). This chain's CDR3 is CASSHTGLNTEAFF. The CDR3 DNA is TGTGCCAGCAGCCACACAGGACTGAACACTGAAGCTTTCTTT.

In its sample, this clone was seen once. V usage is TRBV7-2 and J usage is TRBJ1-1; possible D gene TRBD1, 6 bases. The CDR3 is 13 residues long. CDR1 is SGHTA, CDR2 FQGNSA, per germline. Deletions cut 5 bases from V and 1 base from J, with 8 bases between. The chain's CDR3 is CASSGQPNTEAFF. CDR3 coding DNA: TGTGCCAGCAGCGGACAGCCGAACACTGAAGCTTTCTTT.

The V call is TRBV9, the J call TRBJ2-2, with TRBD1 identical over 8 bases. This CDR3 comprises 18 residues. Germline loops: CDR1 SGDLS, CDR2 YYNGEE. V dropped 0 bases and J dropped 1; count of bases not matched to a gene: 8. CDR3 sequence: CASSVAGRGRRNTGELFF. CDR3 nucleotides: TGTGCCAGCAGCGTAGCCGGCAGGGGGCGCCGGAACACCGGGGAGCTGTTTTTT.

The rearrangement links TRBV21-1 to TRBJ1-5; the table's D call, TRBD1, has no DNA check behind it. TRBV21-1 is a documented pseudogene. The CDR3 has 15 amino acids. The CDR3 DNA follows: TGTGCCAGCAGCGTATACAGGGATAGCAATCAGCCCCAGCATTTT. Its translation: CASSVYRDSNQPQHF.

The chain employs TRBV7-9 and TRBJ2-1, with 12 bases aligning to TRBD2. Trimming removed 5 bases from V and 6 bases from J; junction bases left unmatched: 8. This CDR3 region has 16 residues. Germline-derived CDR1 and CDR2 are SEHNR and FQNEAQ (reference sequence). The CDR3 DNA follows: TGTGCCAGCAGCCCTCGTGGGACTAGCGGGTTCAATGAGCAGTTCTTC. It translates to CASSPRGTSGFNEQFF.

There are a few counts of this clone. The chain couples TRBV9 to TRBJ1-2, with 7 bases lining up with TRBD1. This CDR3 contains 19 residues. V shed 0 bases and J 6 bases; nucleotides not matched to a gene: 20. Germline V gene lookup returns CDR1 SGDLS and CDR2 YYNGEE. The CDR3 DNA is TGTGCCAGCAGCGTAGAGTGGGCAGGGGCCGCTTTAGGGGGCGATGGCTACACCTTC. This gives the protein CASSVEWAGAALGGDGYTF.